Below, 7 T cell receptor beta chains from the same sample are listed, as sequenced in a study of tumor-infiltrating lymphocytes in localized non-small cell lung cancer. Sequencing was performed with immunoSEQ multiplex PCR; in TCRdb, only in-frame clones are kept and a portion is missing. The table shows around 13,000 clones, with roughly 88% occurring only once. Material: uninvolved lung tissue not adjacent to the tumor. Receptors originate from a human donor with non-small cell lung cancer.

The V and J genes are TRBV6-1 and TRBJ1-1; D perhaps matches TRBD1 (5 bases). CDR1 is MNHNS, CDR2 SASEGT, per germline. This CDR3 spans 13 amino acids. Between the trimmed V and J ends, which lost 0 bases and 10 bases, there was a span of 12 bases. The CDR3 is CASSEAFRVGAFF. CDR3 nucleotides: TGTGCCAGCAGTGAAGCCTTCAGGGTAGGAGCTTTCTTT.

This chain uses TRBV5-1 with TRBJ2-5; D is undetermined. V was clipped by 1 base and J by 4 bases, with 11 bases between them. The CDR3 has 14 residues. Per the germline V gene, CDR1 is SGHRS and CDR2 is YFSETQ. The CDR3 region is CASSLTIEGETQYF. The CDR3 DNA sequence: TGCGCCAGCAGCTTGACTATAGAAGGAGAGACCCAGTACTTC. Full variable domain (missing parts from reference TRBV5-1 and TRBJ2-5): KAGVTQTPRYLIKTRGQQVTLSCSPISGHRSVSWYQQTPGQGLQFLFEYFSETQRNKGNFPGRFSGRQFSNSRSEMNVSTLELGDSALYLCASSLTIEGETQYFGPGTRLLVL.

V usage is TRBV2 and J usage is TRBJ2-7; TRBD2 matches at 12 bases. CDR1 is SNHLY and CDR2 is FYNNEI in the germline V gene. The ends lost 6 bases at V and 3 bases at J; junction bases unmatched: 3. The CDR3 loop spans 14 amino acids. The CDR3 here is CASSEGLAGYEQYF. The CDR3, as DNA: TGTGCCAGCAGCGAGGGACTAGCGGGCTACGAGCAGTACTTC.

J is TRBJ1-1 and V is TRBV29-1; D is uncertain. The germline V and J ends were trimmed by 6 bases and 1 base, with 9 bases remaining between them. Germline CDR1 is SQVTM and CDR2 is ANQGSEA. This CDR3 is 12 amino acids long. The CDR3 bases are TGCAGCGTCAGTGTTAAGAACACTGAAGCTTTCTTT. Translating gives CSVSVKNTEAFF. The whole variable domain, remainder taken from reference TRBV29-1 and TRBJ1-1, is SAVISQKPSRDICQRGTSLTIQCQVDSQVTMMFWYRQQPGQSLTLIATANQGSEATYESGFVIDKFPISRPNLTFSTLTVSNMSPEDSSIYLCSVSVKNTEAFFGQGTRLTVV.

The chain uses TRBV6-5 and TRBJ2-6; possibly TRBD1 for D (5 bases). In germline, CDR1 is MNHEY, CDR2 SVGAGI. The CDR3 is 16 amino acids. The V and J ends lost 4 bases and 3 bases respectively, with 13 bases between them. The CDR3 spells CASSLGPVGGANVLTF. The CDR3 DNA follows: TGTGCCAGCAGTTTGGGGCCGGTGGGTGGGGCCAACGTCCTGACTTTC.

The CDR3 spells CASSRGFGNEQFF. In DNA, the CDR3 is TGCGCCAGCAGTCGAGGTTTTGGCAATGAGCAGTTCTTC. The V gene is TRBV10-2, the J gene TRBJ2-1; D gene uncertain. The germline V gene encodes CDR1 WSHSY and CDR2 SAAADI. This CDR3 has 13 amino acids. Trimming shortened V by 5 bases and J by 6 bases, and 11 bases separated the two germline ends.

Comments on this clone: The same CDR3 is also encoded by other DNA sequences in this sample. The chain uses TRBV5-1 and TRBJ2-6; 7 bases match TRBD1. Germline values: CDR1 SGHRS, CDR2 YFSETQ. With V trimmed by 4 bases and J by 2 bases, 6 bases remained unmatched. CDR3 length: 16 residues. The CDR3 DNA follows: TGCGCCAGCAGCCGTGAAGGGGGCGCTGGGGCCAACGTCCTGACTTTC. It codes for CASSREGGAGANVLTF.